What follows are 4 T cell receptor beta chains derived from one specimen sequenced in a study of cytomegalovirus exposure and HLA in healthy donors. PCR used 60 Vbeta primers and 13 Jbeta primers. The method was immunoSEQ multiplex PCR; TCRdb's version includes in-frame clones alone and lacks a portion of them. The table shows 110,000 or so clones, with about 68% occurring only once. The sequenced material came from PBMCs. These receptors were obtained from a woman in her thirties or forties in good health and CMV-seropositive.

This clone is a singleton in its sample. This chain joins TRBV7-8 and TRBJ2-2; D is unclear. The CDR3 totals 17 residues. V lost 1 base and J lost 0, with 12 bases in between. Germline V lookup: CDR1 SGHVS, CDR2 FQNEAQ. CDR3 protein: CASSLGAQQTNTGELFF. The CDR3 bases are TGTGCCAGCAGCTTAGGGGCTCAACAAACGAACACCGGGGAGCTGTTTTTT.

This clone was recorded only once. This sequence joins TRBV20-1 and TRBJ2-7; the D gene is possibly TRBD1 (5 bases). Trimming removed 6 bases from V and 6 bases from J, with 12 bases in between. The CDR3 totals 11 residues. CDR1 and CDR2 from the germline V gene are DFQATT and SNEGSKA (reference sequence). CDR3: CSAASRGEQYF. CDR3 DNA sequence: TGCAGTGCCGCTAGTAGGGGCGAGCAGTACTTC.

The chain couples TRBV30 to TRBJ1-2, with 7 positions matching TRBD1. The germline gives CDR1 GTSNPN, CDR2 SVGIG (reference sequence). The trim removed 3 bases at V and 0 bases at J, leaving 13 bases unmatched. There are 17 residues in the CDR3. Here the CDR3 reads CAWRRMTDRAPNYGYTF. CDR3 coding DNA: TGTGCCTGGAGAAGAATGACCGACAGGGCCCCTAACTATGGCTACACCTTC.

This clone showed up just a few times. This chain uses TRBV7-2 with TRBJ1-1; D is undetermined. Trimming removed 5 bases from V and 5 bases from J, with 12 bases in between. The CDR3 length is 13 residues. Germline-derived CDR1 and CDR2 are SGHTA and FQGNSA. CDR3: CASSHQVVTEAFF. CDR3 nucleotide sequence: TGTGCCAGCAGCCACCAGGTCGTTACTGAAGCTTTCTTT.